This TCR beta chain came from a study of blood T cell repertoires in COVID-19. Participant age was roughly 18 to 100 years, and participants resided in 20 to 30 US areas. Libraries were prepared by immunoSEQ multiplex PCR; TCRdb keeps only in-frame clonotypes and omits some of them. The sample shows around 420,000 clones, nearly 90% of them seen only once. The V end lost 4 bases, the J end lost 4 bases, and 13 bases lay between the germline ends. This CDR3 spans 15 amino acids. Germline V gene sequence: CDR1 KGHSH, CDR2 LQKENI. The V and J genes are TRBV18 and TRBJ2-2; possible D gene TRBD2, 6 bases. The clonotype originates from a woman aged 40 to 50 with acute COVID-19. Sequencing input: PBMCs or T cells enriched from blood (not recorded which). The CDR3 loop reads CASSRLAGSTGELFF. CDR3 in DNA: TGTGCCAGCTCACGTCTCGCGGGGAGCACCGGGGAGCTGTTTTTT.